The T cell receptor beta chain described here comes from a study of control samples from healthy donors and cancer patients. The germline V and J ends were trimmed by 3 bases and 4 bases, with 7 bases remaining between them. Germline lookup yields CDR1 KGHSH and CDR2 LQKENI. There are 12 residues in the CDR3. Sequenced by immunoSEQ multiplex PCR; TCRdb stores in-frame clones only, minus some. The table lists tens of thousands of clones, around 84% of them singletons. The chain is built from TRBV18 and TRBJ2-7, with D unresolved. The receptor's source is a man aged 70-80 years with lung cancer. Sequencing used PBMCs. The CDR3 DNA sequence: TGTGCCAGCTCACCTCAAGATTACGAGCAGTACTTC. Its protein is CASSPQDYEQYF.